The sequence of this T cell receptor (beta chain) was determined in a study of low-dose radiotherapy and immunotherapy resistance in tumors. Study background: In Cohort 2, 1 Gy per fraction was delivered every two weeks, for a total of 13 Gy over 26 weeks.

The CDR3 length is 14 residues. CDR1 and CDR2 (germline): MNHEY, SVGAGI. After removal of 5 bases from V and 14 bases from J, the junction contained 12 bases not matched to a gene. This clonotype has ten or more counts. Time point in this sample: after trial treatment. Treatment defined: LDRT plus nivolumab, ipilimumab, low-dose cyclophosphamide and aspirin (RACIN trial). Donors, who were enrolled in a single-arm phase I dose-escalation trial, received nivolumab, ipilimumab, aspirin, low-dose cyclophosphamide and low-dose radiotherapy. Tumors of eligible patients were advanced, solid and lacking tumor-infiltrating lymphocytes. The TCRs were subjected to amplification over around 19 PCR cycles employing a constant-region primer in conjunction with a V-primer adapter. In vitro transcription amplified isolated mRNA. TCRdb itself ran the reads through MiXCR, one entry per CDR3 protein. The table shows approximately 52,000 distinct CDR3 sequences, with around a third occurring only once.

The chain couples TRBV6-5 to TRBJ1-6; 7 nucleotides line up with TRBD1. Specimen: PBMCs, collected after low-dose radiotherapy plus immunotherapy. The sequence was collected from a male donor with rectosigmoid adenocarcinoma. CDR3 sequence (DNA): TGTGCCAGCAGTCCCCGGGACAGCCGCCTTGCCCTCCACTTT. Its translation: CASSPRDSRLALHF.